What follows are 19 T cell receptor beta chains derived from one specimen sequenced in a study of CD8 T cells in Susac syndrome. A quantity of about 0.5 to 1 ug RNA underwent reverse transcription using random hexamers. Via MiXCR, TCRdb re-called the immunoSEQ multiplex PCR reads, giving one row per CDR3 protein. The data contain around 110,000 distinct CDR3 sequences, over 90% of them singletons. Sequencing was performed on CD8+ T cells from PBMCs. These receptors were collected from a human donor with Susac syndrome.

This chain links TRBV19 with TRBJ2-1; 7 nucleotides agree with TRBD2. V gave up 3 bases and J gave up 3 bases; unmatched junction bases: 2. CDR3 length equals 14 residues. From germline, CDR1 is LNHDA and CDR2 SQIVND (reference sequence). CDR3 in DNA: TGTGCCAGTAGTATGGGCGGGGGCTACAATGAGCAGTTCTTC. Amino acid sequence: CASSMGGGYNEQFF.

This clonotype was seen only once. V is TRBV14 and J is TRBJ1-4; D possibly corresponds to TRBD1 (6 bases). The CDR3 covers 14 residues. Germline V CDR1 and CDR2: SGHDN, FVKESK. The V and J ends lost 4 bases and 7 bases respectively, with 13 bases between them. The CDR3 loop is CASSLAAGAEKLFF. For the CDR3, the DNA is TGTGCCAGCAGCCTCGCGGCGGGGGCTGAAAAACTGTTTTTT. Combining the CDR3 with reference TRBV14 and TRBJ1-4 gives the whole variable domain EAGVTQFPSHSVIEKGQTVTLRCDPISGHDNLYWYRRVMGKEIKFLLHFVKESKQDESGMPNNRFLAERTGGTYSTLKVQPAELEDSGVYFCASSLAAGAEKLFFGSGTQLSVL.

This sequence joins TRBV29-1 and TRBJ2-3, with D hard to call. CDR3 size: 15 residues. The V gene lost 8 bases and the J gene lost 0 bases, with 18 bases spanning the gap. From germline, CDR1 is SQVTM and CDR2 ANQGSEA. Here the CDR3 reads CSTSLAETSTDTQYF. The CDR3 DNA sequence: TGCAGCACGTCTTTGGCGGAAACTAGCACAGATACGCAGTATTTT.

V and J are TRBV29-1 and TRBJ2-3, with a possible D match to TRBD1 (5 bases). Germline V lookup: CDR1 SQVTM, CDR2 ANQGSEA. CDR3 length equals 11 residues. The germline V and J ends were trimmed by 7 bases and 6 bases, with 11 bases remaining between them. The CDR3: CSADSPDTQYF. In DNA, the CDR3 is TGCAGCGCTGACAGCCCCGATACGCAGTATTTT.

This clonotype showed up just once. The chain carries TRBV12-3 or TRBV12-4 and TRBJ2-2; D is uncertain. V was pared by 6 bases and J by 4 bases, with 12 bases between. The CDR3 extends over 14 amino acids. The CDR3 DNA sequence: TGTGCCAGCAGCCTGTGGGCTCTCACCGGGGAGCTGTTTTTT. It codes for CASSLWALTGELFF.

The rearrangement links TRBV12-3 or TRBV12-4 to TRBJ2-5; D unclear. The V end lost 5 bases, the J end lost 5 bases, and 9 bases lay between the germline ends. The CDR3 totals 12 residues. The CDR3 is CASSPTPETQYF. The CDR3 bases are TGTGCCAGCAGTCCGACCCCCGAGACCCAGTACTTC.

This clonotype was detected a few times. The chain uses TRBV27 and TRBJ2-2; D unclear. V gave up 7 bases and J gave up 11 bases, with 11 bases separating them. The length of the CDR3 is 11 residues. Germline V gives CDR1 MNHEY, CDR2 SMNVEV (reference sequence). CDR3 nucleotide sequence: TGTGCCAGCACCTTAGGCGGCGAGCTGTTTTTT. Translated: CASTLGGELFF.

V and J are TRBV5-4 and TRBJ2-2; D assignment may be TRBD1 or TRBD2 (5 bases each). This CDR3 is built from 14 residues. The germline V and J ends were trimmed by 9 bases and 4 bases, with 16 bases remaining between them. Germline-derived CDR1 and CDR2 are SGHNT and YYREEE (reference sequence). The CDR3 reads CATHVGDGTGELFF. The DNA of the CDR3 is TGTGCCACCCACGTGGGGGACGGCACCGGGGAGCTGTTTTTT.

The rearrangement uses TRBV30 and TRBJ2-5; D uncertain. V shed 1 base and J shed 3 bases, with 9 bases lying between them. The CDR3 sequence is 13 residues long. Looked up from germline, CDR1 is GTSNPN and CDR2 is SVGIG (reference sequence). The CDR3 spells CAWSEDGEETQYF. The CDR3 DNA reads TGTGCCTGGAGTGAGGATGGAGAAGAGACCCAGTACTTC.

The rearrangement uses TRBV27 and TRBJ2-4; 10 nucleotides match TRBD2. The germline V gene encodes CDR1 MNHEY and CDR2 SMNVEV (reference sequence). The CDR3 consists of 15 residues. Trimming removed 6 bases from V and 7 bases from J; junction bases left unmatched: 9. In DNA form, the CDR3 reads TGTGCCAGCAGCTTCGTAGCGGGGGGCCACAACATTCAGTACTTC. As protein: CASSFVAGGHNIQYF.

The chain combines TRBV5-1 with TRBJ1-2, with 9 nucleotides matching TRBD1. Trimming removed 1 base from V and 6 bases from J; junction bases left unmatched: 7. The CDR3 length is 15 residues. CDR1 is SGHRS and CDR2 is YFSETQ in the germline V gene. The CDR3, as DNA: TGCGCCAGCAGCTTGCCCGGGACAGGGCCCAATGGCTACACCTTC. It yields the protein CASSLPGTGPNGYTF.

The chain uses TRBV4-1 and TRBJ1-4, with 7 bases matching TRBD1. Trimming cost V 8 bases and J 3 bases; bases outside gene matches: 6. Germline CDR1 reads MGHRA; CDR2 reads YSYEKL. This CDR3 spans 14 amino acids. CDR3 sequence reads: CASRRQGANEKLFF. CDR3 sequence (DNA): TGCGCCAGCCGACGACAGGGTGCTAATGAAAAACTGTTTTTT.

The chain is built from TRBV5-1 and TRBJ1-1, with D unresolved. CDR1 and CDR2 from the germline V gene are SGHRS and YFSETQ. Trimming left V 2 bases short and J 2 bases short, with 7 bases between. The CDR3 is made up of 13 amino acids. The CDR3: CASSFTANTEAFF. CDR3 nucleotide sequence: TGCGCCAGCAGCTTTACAGCCAACACTGAAGCTTTCTTT.

The chain uses TRBV29-1 and TRBJ1-6; D gene uncertain. CDR1 and CDR2 (germline): SQVTM, ANQGSEA. The germline V and J ends were trimmed by 3 bases and 7 bases, with 13 bases remaining between them. This CDR3 comprises 14 residues. The CDR3 sequence is CSVDDGISNSPLHF. The CDR3 region has the DNA TGCAGCGTTGATGATGGTATCTCGAATTCACCCCTCCACTTT.

The chain uses TRBV20-1 and TRBJ2-1; 10 positions agree with TRBD2. J was trimmed by 1 base and V by 6 bases; bases with no gene match: 3. Per germline, CDR1 DFQATT and CDR2 SNEGSKA (reference sequence). This CDR3 is 14 amino acids long. As DNA, the CDR3 is TGCAGTGCAAGCGGGGGGGCTTCCTACAATGAGCAGTTCTTC. It codes for CSASGGASYNEQFF.

This chain joins TRBV7-9 and TRBJ1-2; perhaps TRBD1 as D (5 bases). Germline values: CDR1 SEHNR, CDR2 FQNEAQ (reference sequence). This CDR3 region has 14 residues. Trimming removed 3 bases at V and 2 bases at J, with 10 bases between. CDR3 bases: TGTGCCAGCAGCTTCGGGGCAGGAAACTATGGCTACACCTTC. This encodes CASSFGAGNYGYTF.

The chain employs TRBV7-9 and TRBJ1-2; unclear D gene. Germline CDR1 and CDR2: SEHNR and FQNEAQ (reference sequence). Between the trimmed V and J ends, which lost 5 bases and 0 bases, there was a span of 13 bases. There are 15 residues in the CDR3. The CDR3 coding sequence is TGTGCCAGCAGCACACTCACCAGTACTAACTATGGCTACACCTTC. Translated, it gives CASSTLTSTNYGYTF.

The V and J genes are TRBV5-5 and TRBJ2-7; unclear D gene. The V gene lost 0 bases and the J gene lost 3 bases, with 1 base spanning the gap. This CDR3 has 11 residues. Germline-derived CDR1 and CDR2 are SGHKS and YYEKEE (reference sequence). CDR3 amino acids: CASSLVYEQYF. The CDR3 DNA follows: TGTGCCAGCAGCTTGGTCTACGAGCAGTACTTC.

Written as DNA, the CDR3 is TGTGCCAGCAGCCCTGAAGGGTCCCTGGGAACAGATACGCAGTATTTT. Its translation is CASSPEGSLGTDTQYF. The V and J genes are TRBV9 and TRBJ2-3, with D hard to call. The CDR3 is 16 residues long. Germline CDR1 and CDR2: SGDLS and YYNGEE. The V end was cut by 4 bases, the J end by 3 bases, with 18 bases between.